These 28 T cell receptor beta chains came from one sample sequenced in a study of CD4 T cells in relation to SARS-CoV-2 and coronaviruses (dated by TCRdb to about 2021). Libraries were made using the immunoSEQ multiplex PCR assay. TCRdb took this table from immuneACCESS and kept in-frame rearrangements with V and J called. Such tables lack part of the clones; where checked against another copy, unresolved V genes explain under half of the gap, and the rest is unexplained. Here the sample has around 35,000 clones; approximately 83% occur a single time. Of the sample, around 3.3% is held by the ten largest clones. The specimen was memory CD4+ T cells from PBMCs. What this sample's cell subset or site label stands for: memory (non-naive) CD4+ T cells. These receptors originate from an adult with COVID-19.

The chain is built from TRBV5-4 and TRBJ2-5; D is unclear. Per the germline V gene, CDR1 is SGHNT and CDR2 is YYREEE (reference sequence). The CDR3 spans 14 residues. V gave up 0 bases and J gave up 7 bases, with 13 bases separating them. CDR3 residues: CASSLVDTLGTQYF. The CDR3 nucleotides read TGTGCCAGCAGCTTGGTTGACACCCTGGGGACCCAGTACTTC. Using reference TRBV5-4 and TRBJ2-5 for the parts outside the CDR3, the full variable domain is ETGVTQSPTHLIKTRGQQVTLRCSSQSGHNTVSWYQQALGQGPQFIFQYYREEENGRGNFPPRFSGLQFPNYSSELNVNALELDDSALYLCASSLVDTLGTQYFGPGTRLLVL.

The V gene is TRBV10-3, the J gene TRBJ1-2, with D unresolved. The V end was cut by 6 bases, the J end by 0 bases, with 8 bases between. The germline V gene encodes CDR1 ENHRY and CDR2 SYGVKD. The CDR3 runs to 13 residues. CDR3 in DNA: TGTGCCATCAGAAACCCCCCTAACTATGGCTACACCTTC. Its translation: CAIRNPPNYGYTF.

The count of this clone is one. The chain combines TRBV4-1 with TRBJ2-2; tentative D call: TRBD1 (6 bases). Germline lookup yields CDR1 MGHRA and CDR2 YSYEKL. V lost 1 base and J 2 bases, leaving 11 bases between the germline ends. The CDR3 spans 16 residues. The CDR3 DNA reads as TGCGCCAGCAGCCAAGGTCACAGGGTCAACACCGGGGAGCTGTTTTTT. Translation: CASSQGHRVNTGELFF.

This clone appeared a single time. The V call is TRBV15, the J call TRBJ2-7; 14 positions agree with TRBD2. V dropped 1 base and J dropped 6; count of bases not matched to a gene: 5. In germline, CDR1 is LNHNV, CDR2 YYDKDF (reference sequence). This CDR3 spans 16 amino acids. Here the CDR3 reads CATSRGGLAGAGEQYF. The CDR3 DNA reads TGTGCCACCAGCAGAGGGGGACTAGCGGGAGCTGGCGAGCAGTACTTC.

The rearrangement joins TRBV9 to TRBJ1-5; 7 positions agree with TRBD1. CDR3 length: 17 residues. The trim removed 0 bases at V and 5 bases at J, leaving 11 bases unmatched. Germline V gene lookup returns CDR1 SGDLS and CDR2 YYNGEE. CDR3 protein: CASSVALGQGDHQPQHF. In DNA form, the CDR3 reads TGTGCCAGCAGCGTAGCTTTAGGGCAGGGGGACCATCAGCCCCAGCATTTT.

This clone was picked up one time. The V gene is TRBV3-1 (or the pseudogene TRBV3-2), the J gene TRBJ2-5, with D uncertain. Trimming took 3 bases from V and 5 from J, leaving 7 bases between them. The germline V gene has CDR1 LGHDT and CDR2 YNNKEL (reference sequence). This CDR3 has 12 residues. Written as DNA, the CDR3 is TGTGCCAGCAGCCACAGTGTGGAGACCCAGTACTTC. Amino acid sequence: CASSHSVETQYF.

The rearrangement joins TRBV2 to TRBJ1-1, with a tentative D call TRBD1 (5 bases). This CDR3 is 14 amino acids long. The V end was cut by 3 bases, the J end by 0 bases, with 8 bases between. The germline CDR1 and CDR2 sequences are SNHLY and FYNNEI. For the CDR3, the DNA is TGTGCCAGCAGTGATCAGGGAATGAACACTGAAGCTTTCTTT. Its translation is CASSDQGMNTEAFF.

The rearrangement links TRBV29-1 to TRBJ2-7; perhaps TRBD2 as D (5 bases). Per the germline V gene, CDR1 is SQVTM and CDR2 is ANQGSEA. This CDR3 has 12 residues. Trimming pared 4 bases from V and 1 base from J, leaving 8 bases between. The CDR3 here is CSVVAPSYEQYF. CDR3 sequence (DNA): TGCAGCGTTGTAGCGCCGTCCTACGAGCAGTACTTC.

This sequence joins TRBV28 and TRBJ1-6, with 7 bases that match TRBD1. The V and J ends lost 6 bases and 7 bases, in that order; junction bases with no gene match: 6. The CDR3 has 14 residues. Germline V gene lookup returns CDR1 MDHEN and CDR2 SYDVKM. The CDR3 coding sequence is TGTGCCAGCAGGACAACAGGGGAGAATTCACCCCTCCACTTT. Encoded protein: CASRTTGENSPLHF.

This CDR3 is CSVVGTTEAFF. In DNA, the CDR3 is TGCAGCGTTGTGGGGACCACTGAAGCTTTCTTT. The chain links TRBV29-1 to TRBJ1-1; D is perhaps TRBD1 (5 bases). The V gene's germline CDR1 is SQVTM and CDR2 ANQGSEA. V was clipped by 4 bases and J by 4 bases, with 7 bases between them. The CDR3 is 11 amino acids.

This clone appeared once. This chain connects TRBV5-4 to TRBJ1-1; TRBD1 aligns across 11 bases. The ends lost 4 bases at V and 1 base at J; junction bases unmatched: 12. The CDR3 loop spans 18 amino acids. Germline loops: CDR1 SGHNT, CDR2 YYREEE (reference sequence). The chain's CDR3 is CASSPEGQGAGKNTEAFF. The CDR3 DNA follows: TGTGCCAGCAGCCCGGAAGGACAGGGGGCGGGAAAGAACACTGAAGCTTTCTTT.

The CDR3 loop is CASSTTGTVSYEQYF. The CDR3 DNA reads as TGTGCCAGTAGTACCACCGGGACAGTCTCCTACGAGCAGTACTTC. The rearrangement links TRBV19 to TRBJ2-7; 7 nucleotides line up with TRBD1. Germline assignment: CDR1 LNHDA and CDR2 SQIVND (reference sequence). CDR3 length equals 15 residues. V trimming: 4 bases; J trimming: 0 bases; junction bases outside the gene matches: 6.

V is TRBV7-8 and J is TRBJ2-3; a weak D match, TRBD2 (6 bases). Per germline, CDR1 SGHVS and CDR2 FQNEAQ. This CDR3 contains 17 residues. Trimming took 1 base from V and 1 from J, leaving 15 bases between them. This CDR3 reads CASSLGWGEERTDTQYF. Here the CDR3 DNA reads TGTGCCAGCAGCTTAGGGTGGGGGGAGGAACGCACAGATACGCAGTATTTT.

The V gene is TRBV7-8, the J gene TRBJ1-5; D is uncertain. In germline, CDR1 is SGHVS, CDR2 FQNEAQ. The V end was cut by 1 base, the J end by 6 bases, with 10 bases between. The CDR3 spans 14 residues. The CDR3 loop reads CASSLEAMGQPQHF. The CDR3 DNA follows: TGTGCCAGCAGCTTAGAGGCGATGGGTCAGCCCCAGCATTTT.

This clone was seen just once. The chain joins TRBV11-2 to TRBJ2-5; 7 nucleotides line up with TRBD2. CDR1 and CDR2 (germline): SGHAT, FQNNGV. Trimming removed 7 bases from V and 5 bases from J; junction bases left unmatched: 4. The CDR3 extends over 12 amino acids. The CDR3 loop is CASKRDKETQYF. CDR3 nucleotide sequence: TGTGCCAGCAAGCGGGATAAGGAGACCCAGTACTTC.

This chain uses TRBV7-6 with TRBJ2-3; perhaps TRBD2 as D (5 bases). Germline V gives CDR1 SGHVS, CDR2 FNYEAQ. V lost 3 bases and J lost 0, with 10 bases in between. This CDR3 contains 15 residues. DNA of the CDR3: TGTGCCAGCAGCTTGAGGGCTCCTAGCACAGATACGCAGTATTTT. It encodes CASSLRAPSTDTQYF.

The gene calls are TRBV28 and TRBJ2-7; 9 nucleotides agree with TRBD2. J lost 6 bases, V lost 2 bases, and 8 bases had no gene match. The CDR3 is 15 residues long. In germline, CDR1 is MDHEN, CDR2 SYDVKM. The CDR3 DNA follows: TGTGCCAGCAGTTTAGGGTCTAGCGGGACGAGCGAGCAGTACTTC. Its protein is CASSLGSSGTSEQYF. Filled out from reference TRBV28 and TRBJ2-7, the complete variable domain reads DVKVTQSSRYLVKRTGEKVFLECVQDMDHENMFWYRQDPGLGLRLIYFSYDVKMKEKGDIPEGYSVSREKKERFSLILESASTNQTSMYLCASSLGSSGTSEQYFGPGTRLTVT.

This chain joins TRBV13 and TRBJ1-1; 7 nucleotides align to TRBD1. V shed 5 bases, J shed 3 bases, and the junction held 9 bases outside the gene matches. From germline, CDR1 is PRHDT and CDR2 FYEKMQ (reference sequence). This CDR3 is built from 15 residues. CDR3 residues: CASSRTQGTYTEAFF. The CDR3, as DNA: TGTGCCAGCAGCCGAACACAGGGGACCTACACTGAAGCTTTCTTT.

CDR3 nucleotides: TGTGCCAGCTCACCGAAACCGGGACTAGCGGGAGCATTCTACGAGCAGTACTTC. Translated, it gives CASSPKPGLAGAFYEQYF. V is TRBV18 and J is TRBJ2-7; 14 bases map to TRBD2. The ends lost 3 bases at V and 3 bases at J; junction bases unmatched: 10. The germline CDR1 and CDR2 sequences are KGHSH and LQKENI. The CDR3 runs to 18 residues. Complete variable domain (other parts from reference TRBV18 and TRBJ2-7): NAGVMQNPRHLVRRRGQEARLRCSPMKGHSHVYWYRQLPEEGLKFMVYLQKENIIDESGMPKERFSAEFPKEGPSILRIQQVVRGDSAAYFCASSPKPGLAGAFYEQYFGPGTRLTVT.

The J gene is TRBJ1-6, the V gene TRBV7-2, with 7 bases aligning to TRBD1. The J segment lost 7 bases and the V segment lost 2 bases, leaving 5 bases of the junction unmatched. The CDR3 totals 15 residues. Germline-derived CDR1 and CDR2 are SGHTA and FQGNSA. Here the CDR3 reads CASSLRQGGNSPLHF. The CDR3 DNA sequence: TGTGCCAGCAGCTTACGACAGGGAGGAAATTCACCCCTCCACTTT.

The V gene is TRBV5-1, the J gene TRBJ1-2, with a possible D match to TRBD1 (6 bases). The CDR3 is made up of 14 amino acids. Per the germline V gene, CDR1 is SGHRS and CDR2 is YFSETQ. Trimming cost V 0 bases and J 0 bases, with 6 bases left between them. The CDR3 here is CASSLGTANYGYTF. In DNA, the CDR3 is TGCGCCAGCAGCTTGGGGACAGCTAACTATGGCTACACCTTC.

The rearrangement links TRBV4-3 to TRBJ2-7, with D tentatively TRBD2 (5 bases). The CDR3 covers 14 residues. From germline, CDR1 is LGHNA and CDR2 YSLEER. The V end lost 1 base, the J end lost 8 bases, and 15 bases lay between the germline ends. CDR3 nucleotide sequence: TGCGCCAGCAGCCAAGGGTTCGGGGAATCTAAGCAGTACTTC. As protein: CASSQGFGESKQYF.

This clone was found a few times. CDR3 sequence: CASSHTRRGTEAFF. The DNA for the CDR3 is TGTGCCAGCAGCCATACAAGACGTGGCACTGAAGCTTTCTTT. The rearrangement joins TRBV28 to TRBJ1-1; D is unresolved. V dropped 6 bases and J dropped 4 bases, with 15 bases sitting between them. Looked up from germline, CDR1 is MDHEN and CDR2 is SYDVKM. The CDR3 length is 14 residues.

This chain links TRBV19 with TRBJ2-7, with TRBD1 identical over 8 bases. Germline lookup yields CDR1 LNHDA and CDR2 SQIVND (reference sequence). The CDR3 is 15 amino acids. The V and J ends lost 5 bases and 3 bases, in that order; junction bases with no gene match: 9. CDR3 loop: CASSAETGVFYEQYF. CDR3 bases: TGTGCCAGTAGTGCCGAGACAGGGGTTTTCTACGAGCAGTACTTC.

The chain combines TRBV3-1 (or the pseudogene TRBV3-2) with TRBJ2-3; 12 bases are shared with TRBD2. The junction had 3 bases not matched to a gene; V was cut back by 6 bases and J by 2 bases. Germline V CDR1 and CDR2: LGHDT, YNNKEL (reference sequence). This CDR3 is built from 15 residues. In DNA, the CDR3 is TGTGCCAGCAGGACTAGCGGGAGCAACACAGATACGCAGTATTTT. This codes for CASRTSGSNTDTQYF.

V is TRBV6-5 and J is TRBJ2-5, with 7 bases fitting TRBD2. Unmatched junction bases numbered 8, after V lost 6 bases and J lost 4 bases. CDR1 and CDR2 (germline): MNHEY, SVGAGI. The CDR3 consists of 14 residues. The CDR3 nucleotides are TGTGCCAGCAGGAGGGAGGGCCGGGGAGAGACCCAGTACTTC. Translated, it gives CASRREGRGETQYF.

The rearrangement joins TRBV7-9 to TRBJ2-7, with a tentative D call TRBD2 (7 bases). The CDR3 is 14 amino acids. From germline, CDR1 is SEHNR and CDR2 FQNEAQ (reference sequence). V was pared by 1 base and J by 7 bases, with 14 bases between. Written as DNA, the CDR3 is TGTGCCAGCAGCTTAGATGGGGGGGCGGTTGAGCAGTACTTC. This sequence encodes CASSLDGGAVEQYF. Complete variable domain (other parts from reference TRBV7-9 and TRBJ2-7): DTGVSQNPRHKITKRGQNVTFRCDPISEHNRLYWYRQTLGQGPEFLTYFQNEAQLEKSRLLSDRFSAERPKGSFSTLEIQRTEQGDSAMYLCASSLDGGAVEQYFGPGTRLTVT.

The rearrangement joins TRBV10-3 to TRBJ1-3; 7 positions match TRBD1. Germline loops: CDR1 ENHRY, CDR2 SYGVKD. Unmatched junction bases numbered 5, after V lost 0 bases and J lost 3 bases. This CDR3 has 16 residues. The CDR3 coding sequence is TGTGCCATCAGTGAGTCGATTTCAGGGGGTGGAAACACCATATATTTT. As protein: CAISESISGGGNTIYF.